One sample yielded the 30 T cell receptor beta chains listed below, sequenced in a study of blood T cell repertoires in COVID-19. Some clones are missing from TCRdb's copy, which holds only in-frame ones; the method was immunoSEQ multiplex PCR. The sample has over 70,000 clones; around 80% are singletons. Input material: peripheral blood. The receptors were sampled from a man between 70 and 80 years old who had recovered from COVID-19.

V usage is TRBV11-3 and J usage is TRBJ2-5, with D tentatively TRBD2 (5 bases). CDR1 SGHNT and CDR2 YENEEA come from the germline V gene. The V gene lost 0 bases and the J gene lost 7 bases, with 12 bases spanning the gap. The length of the CDR3 is 14 residues. CDR3 protein: CASSLDGREGTQYF. DNA of the CDR3: TGTGCCAGCAGCTTAGACGGCCGAGAGGGGACCCAGTACTTC. The complete variable domain, with remaining parts taken from reference TRBV11-3 and TRBJ2-5, reads EAGVVQSPRYKIIEKKQPVAFWCNPISGHNTLYWYLQNLGQGPELLIRYENEEAVDDSQLPKDRFSAERLKGVDSTLKIQPAELGDSAVYLCASSLDGREGTQYFGPGTRLLVL.

This sequence joins TRBV11-2 and TRBJ2-4; D not resolved. Germline V gives CDR1 SGHAT, CDR2 FQNNGV. Trimming cost V 0 bases and J 6 bases, with 9 bases left between them. The CDR3 loop spans 14 amino acids. CDR3 amino acids: CASSLERVLNIQYF. The CDR3 DNA reads TGTGCCAGCAGCTTAGAACGGGTCTTAAACATTCAGTACTTC. The full variable domain, in which reference TRBV11-2 and TRBJ2-4 provide the parts outside the CDR3, is EAGVAQSPRYKIIEKRQSVAFWCNPISGHATLYWYQQILGQGPKLLIQFQNNGVVDDSQLPKDRFSAERLKGVDSTLKIQPAKLEDSAVYLCASSLERVLNIQYFGAGTRLSVL.

The chain carries TRBV6-2 or TRBV6-3 and TRBJ1-5; tentatively, D is TRBD1 (5 bases). Germline lookup yields CDR1 MNHEY and CDR2 SVGEGT. CDR3 length: 14 residues. Trimming left V 0 bases short and J 6 bases short, with 9 bases between. CDR3 DNA sequence: TGTGCCAGCAGTTACTCTGGGGGGGGTCAGCCCCAGCATTTT. Residues: CASSYSGGGQPQHF.

The CDR3 nucleotides are TGTGCCAGCAGCCAATGGCGGACAGACCAAGAGACCCAGTACTTC. Its protein product is CASSQWRTDQETQYF. This chain uses TRBV14 with TRBJ2-5; perhaps TRBD1 as D (6 bases). CDR3 size: 15 residues. Trimming removed 2 bases at V and 0 bases at J, with 10 bases between. Per the germline V gene, CDR1 is SGHDN and CDR2 is FVKESK.

The chain carries TRBV5-8 and TRBJ1-5; D uncertain. CDR1 and CDR2 (germline): SGHTS, YDEGEE. The V gene lost 1 base and the J gene lost 5 bases, with 13 bases spanning the gap. The CDR3 totals 15 residues. The CDR3 DNA reads TGTGCCAGCAGCTTGAGGATCCTGCAGGATCAGCCCCAGCATTTT. This translates into CASSLRILQDQPQHF.

The V gene is TRBV4-3, the J gene TRBJ1-1, with D hard to call. This CDR3 contains 14 residues. CDR1 is LGHNA, CDR2 YSLEER, per germline. Trimming pared 0 bases from V and 4 bases from J, leaving 9 bases between. The DNA for the CDR3 is TGCGCCAGCAGCCAAGATGGCGGGTTCACTGAAGCTTTCTTT. Its protein product is CASSQDGGFTEAFF.

This chain connects TRBV7-2 to TRBJ2-1, with TRBD2 as a possible D gene (5 bases). The CDR3 length is 14 residues. CDR1 and CDR2 from the germline V gene are SGHTA and FQGNSA. The V end was cut by 0 bases, the J end by 5 bases, with 8 bases between. This CDR3 reads CASSLAGNHNEQFF. The CDR3, as DNA: TGTGCCAGCAGCTTAGCCGGGAACCACAATGAGCAGTTCTTC.

This clone was counted only a few times. V gene TRBV10-3 combines with J gene TRBJ1-5; D is uncertain. Deletions cut 6 bases from V and 3 bases from J, with 6 bases between. Germline V lookup: CDR1 ENHRY, CDR2 SYGVKD. This CDR3 has 12 amino acids. The CDR3 sequence is CAISPNNQPQHF. CDR3 DNA: TGTGCCATCAGCCCCAACAATCAGCCCCAGCATTTT.

This chain connects TRBV30 to TRBJ2-3, with 10 nucleotides matching TRBD2. This CDR3 has 14 amino acids. Losses at the gene ends were 1 base for V and 6 bases for J; bases not matched to a gene: 4. Germline CDR1 GTSNPN, CDR2 SVGIG (reference sequence). The chain's CDR3 is CAWSGLAGADTQYF. The CDR3 nucleotides read TGTGCCTGGAGTGGCCTAGCGGGAGCCGATACGCAGTATTTT.

The V call is TRBV13, the J call TRBJ1-3; D is unresolved. The CDR3 spans 15 residues. The ends were cut back, 4 bases at V and 0 bases at J, with 10 bases in the middle. The germline V gene encodes CDR1 PRHDT and CDR2 FYEKMQ (reference sequence). CDR3 coding DNA: TGTGCCAGCAGCTCTATTACCATCTCTGGAAACACCATATATTTT. This gives the protein CASSSITISGNTIYF. The full variable domain, rest sourced from reference TRBV13 and TRBJ1-3, is AAGVIQSPRHLIKEKRETATLKCYPIPRHDTVYWYQQGPGQDPQFLISFYEKMQSDKGSIPDRFSAQQFSDYHSELNMSSLELGDSALYFCASSSITISGNTIYFGEGSWLTVV.

CDR3 loop: CASSDRLAATGELFF. The CDR3 DNA reads as TGTGCCAGTAGTGATAGACTAGCGGCCACCGGGGAGCTGTTTTTT. The V gene is TRBV19, the J gene TRBJ2-2; 9 bases are a match to TRBD2. Per the germline V gene, CDR1 is LNHDA and CDR2 is SQIVND (reference sequence). This CDR3 comprises 15 residues. The junction had 5 bases not matched to a gene; V was cut back by 5 bases and J by 4 bases.

The chain carries TRBV10-3 and TRBJ2-3; 8 bases line up with TRBD1. CDR1 ENHRY and CDR2 SYGVKD come from the germline V gene. The CDR3 has 17 residues. The V and J ends lost 3 bases and 4 bases, in that order; junction bases with no gene match: 12. The CDR3 nucleotides are TGTGCCATCAGTGATAATTACGGACAGGGTGGTGCAGATACGCAGTATTTT. The encoded protein is CAISDNYGQGGADTQYF.

The V and J genes are TRBV27 and TRBJ2-7; no clear D gene. This CDR3 region has 11 residues. V was shortened by 8 bases and J by 3 bases, with 8 bases between the two germline ends. CDR1 is MNHEY and CDR2 is SMNVEV in the germline V gene (reference sequence). Here the CDR3 reads CASPRSYEQYF. CDR3 in DNA: TGTGCCAGCCCGAGGAGCTACGAGCAGTACTTC.

The V call is TRBV6-5, the J call TRBJ1-5; D is undetermined. The germline V and J ends were trimmed by 6 bases and 7 bases, with 16 bases remaining between them. CDR1 and CDR2 (germline): MNHEY, SVGAGI. The CDR3 contains 14 residues. The CDR3: CASRELGKNQPQHF. CDR3 DNA sequence: TGTGCCAGCAGGGAGTTGGGTAAAAACCAGCCCCAGCATTTT.

The chain combines TRBV4-3 with TRBJ1-6; TRBD1 is a possible D gene (5 bases). The germline gives CDR1 LGHNA, CDR2 YSLEER. Trimming stripped 4 bases from V and 10 bases from J, with 20 bases between. This CDR3 comprises 16 residues. The CDR3 bases are TGCGCCAGCAGCCGAGACACAGGTGGAGTAGGGTCACCCCTCCACTTT. Its protein is CASSRDTGGVGSPLHF.

The V gene is TRBV7-9, the J gene TRBJ2-7, with 8 nucleotides matching TRBD2. With V trimmed by 5 bases and J by 5 bases, 14 bases remained unmatched. The germline gives CDR1 SEHNR, CDR2 FQNEAQ (reference sequence). CDR3 length: 16 amino acids. The CDR3 DNA reads TGTGCCAGCAGCCCGGGTCCGGGGGGGCGTCAGGACGAGCAGTACTTC. It yields the protein CASSPGPGGRQDEQYF.

This rearrangement joins TRBV19 to TRBJ1-5; D perhaps matches TRBD1 (5 bases). CDR3 length: 14 residues. Trimming shortened V by 5 bases and J by 6 bases, and 14 bases separated the two germline ends. In germline, CDR1 is LNHDA, CDR2 SQIVND (reference sequence). The CDR3 reads CASSGQGYSQPQHF. The CDR3 region has the DNA TGTGCCAGTAGTGGGCAGGGATACAGTCAGCCCCAGCATTTT. The full variable domain, with the rest looked up from reference TRBV19 and TRBJ1-5, is DGGITQSPKYLFRKEGQNVTLSCEQNLNHDAMYWYRQDPGQGLRLIYYSQIVNDFQKGDIAEGYSVSREKKESFPLTVTSAQKNPTAFYLCASSGQGYSQPQHFGDGTRLSIL.

Regarding this clone: In the same sample, other DNA sequences code for this CDR3. The chain uses TRBV6-2 or TRBV6-3 and TRBJ1-1, with TRBD1 matching 7 bases. CDR1 is MNHEY, CDR2 SVGEGT, per germline. This CDR3 region has 13 residues. Trimming took 5 bases from V and 3 from J; bases not matched to a gene: 3. In DNA, the CDR3 is TGTGCCAGCAGTACTCAGGGGGACACTGAAGCTTTCTTT. This codes for CASSTQGDTEAFF.

V is TRBV5-3 and J is TRBJ2-3; 14 bases are shared with TRBD2. TRBV5-3 counts as an open reading frame of uncertain function. Unmatched junction bases numbered 7, after V lost 4 bases and J lost 6 bases. The CDR3 covers 16 residues. The CDR3 reads CARSATSGRGLDTQYF. The CDR3 coding sequence is TGTGCCAGAAGCGCGACTAGCGGGAGGGGGTTGGATACGCAGTATTTT.

The gene calls are TRBV5-1 and TRBJ1-1; D may be TRBD1 (5 bases). The CDR3 is 17 amino acids. CDR1 and CDR2 (germline): SGHRS, YFSETQ. V was pared by 0 bases and J by 0 bases, with 15 bases between. The CDR3 coding sequence is TGCGCCAGCAGCTTGGCCTTTAGGACACGGATGAACACTGAAGCTTTCTTT. This translates into CASSLAFRTRMNTEAFF.

The V call is TRBV30, the J call TRBJ1-2; D may be TRBD1 (6 bases). V shed 2 bases and J shed 4 bases, with 17 bases lying between them. This CDR3 has 15 residues. Germline V gene data show CDR1 as GTSNPN and CDR2 as SVGIG (reference sequence). The CDR3 DNA reads TGTGCCTGGAGTCGTGACAGGTGGTTGACCTATGGCTACACCTTC. Translating it yields CAWSRDRWLTYGYTF.

This clone was picked up one time. CDR3 residues: CASSLEGANTEAFF. The CDR3 nucleotides are TGCGCCAGCAGCCTGGAGGGAGCGAACACTGAAGCTTTCTTT. The chain uses TRBV5-1 and TRBJ1-1; D gene uncertain. The V gene lost 4 bases and the J gene lost 1 base, with 11 bases spanning the gap. The germline V gene has CDR1 SGHRS and CDR2 YFSETQ. This CDR3 has 14 residues.

The J gene is TRBJ2-1, the V gene TRBV5-6; 7 bases line up with TRBD2. The CDR3 is made up of 15 amino acids. V shed 3 bases and J 4 bases; nucleotides not matched to a gene: 7. The V gene's germline CDR1 is SGHDT and CDR2 YYEEEE. The CDR3 reads CASSSGRTVYNEQFF. CDR3 nucleotides: TGTGCCAGCAGCTCCGGGAGGACGGTTTACAATGAGCAGTTCTTC.

V usage is TRBV19 and J usage is TRBJ2-7; D is possibly TRBD1 (5 bases). Deletions cut 3 bases from V and 4 bases from J, with 13 bases between. The CDR3 length is 14 residues. Germline loops: CDR1 LNHDA, CDR2 SQIVND (reference sequence). This chain's CDR3 is CASSIQGEGYEQYF. DNA for the CDR3: TGTGCCAGTAGTATTCAGGGTGAAGGATACGAGCAGTACTTC.

The chain is built from TRBV28 and TRBJ1-5, with D tentatively TRBD1 (5 bases). Germline V gene lookup returns CDR1 MDHEN and CDR2 SYDVKM. V lost 7 bases, J lost 0 bases, and 19 bases lay in between. The length of the CDR3 is 17 residues. CDR3 nucleotides: TGTGCCAGCACCATTTGGGCAGGGCATTATAGCAATCAGCCCCAGCATTTT. Protein product: CASTIWAGHYSNQPQHF.

This chain joins TRBV21-1 and TRBJ1-5; TRBD1, the table's D call, lacks a check against the DNA. TRBV21-1 is a pseudogene segment. The CDR3 runs 17 residues. CDR3 residues: CASRGQGEKARGQPQHF. The CDR3, as DNA: TGTGCCAGCAGGGGACAGGGGGAGAAGGCCCGCGGTCAGCCCCAGCATTTT.

The rearrangement joins TRBV18 to TRBJ2-3; D is possibly TRBD1 (6 bases). CDR3 size: 17 residues. V gave up 0 bases and J gave up 0 bases, with 13 bases separating them. CDR1 KGHSH and CDR2 LQKENI come from the germline V gene. This CDR3 reads CASSPPGGLPSTDTQYF. The DNA for the CDR3 is TGTGCCAGCTCACCACCTGGGGGCCTTCCTAGCACAGATACGCAGTATTTT.

This clone has just a few counts. The chain uses TRBV29-1 and TRBJ2-7; 9 nucleotides line up with TRBD1. The CDR3 is 13 residues long. The germline CDR1 and CDR2 sequences are SQVTM and ANQGSEA. J gave up 3 bases and V 1 base, and 1 base lay outside the gene matches. Written as DNA, the CDR3 is TGCAGCGTTGAAGCGACAGGGGGCTACGAGCAGTACTTC. Translating gives CSVEATGGYEQYF.

This chain connects TRBV5-4 to TRBJ1-2, with a possible D match to TRBD1 (5 bases). In germline, CDR1 is SGHNT, CDR2 YYREEE (reference sequence). Trimming cost V 4 bases and J 2 bases, with 15 bases left between them. The CDR3 has 15 amino acids. CDR3 sequence reads: CASSAGTGGNYGYTF. In DNA form, the CDR3 reads TGTGCCAGCAGCGCAGGGACCGGGGGGAACTATGGCTACACCTTC. Complete variable domain (other parts from reference TRBV5-4 and TRBJ1-2): ETGVTQSPTHLIKTRGQQVTLRCSSQSGHNTVSWYQQALGQGPQFIFQYYREEENGRGNFPPRFSGLQFPNYSSELNVNALELDDSALYLCASSAGTGGNYGYTFGSGTRLTVV.

The rearrangement links TRBV7-2 to TRBJ2-1, with 12 bases fitting TRBD2. Trimming at V came to 0 bases and at J to 5 bases, leaving 8 bases not matched to a gene. This CDR3 is 18 amino acids long. Germline CDR1 and CDR2: SGHTA and FQGNSA. Here the CDR3 DNA reads TGTGCCAGCAGCTTAGCGGTTCCTAGCGGGGGGGTCAACAATGAGCAGTTCTTC. Amino acids: CASSLAVPSGGVNNEQFF.